The subject of this entry is one T cell receptor beta chain. CDR1 is MGHDK, CDR2 SYGVNS, per germline. J lost 6 bases, V lost 6 bases, and 11 bases had no gene match. This CDR3 comprises 16 residues. This sample is part of a study of blood T cell repertoires in COVID-19. Overall study: Some COVID-19 samples were acute and others convalescent; all came from the United States, Italy and Spain. T cells, B-cell-depleted T cells, or PBMCs supplied cDNA or gDNA.

Authors' methods: For nucleated cells, counts were estimated from reference gene primer amplification. This table comes from immunoSEQ multiplex PCR, and its TCRdb copy is limited to in-frame clones, with some not included. D and trimming were read from the DNA, whereas the V and J calls and clone size are those reported in that table. The sample consists of around 150,000 clones, roughly nine tenths of them appearing once. The chain couples TRBV25-1 to TRBJ2-3; TRBD2 agrees at 11 bases. The source of this sequence is a man aged 55 to 70 with active or convalescent COVID-19. The sequencing sample was made of peripheral blood. The chain's CDR3 is CASSDSGTSGWDTQYF. CDR3 nucleotide sequence: TGTGCCAGCAGCGACTCGGGGACTAGCGGTTGGGATACGCAGTATTTT.